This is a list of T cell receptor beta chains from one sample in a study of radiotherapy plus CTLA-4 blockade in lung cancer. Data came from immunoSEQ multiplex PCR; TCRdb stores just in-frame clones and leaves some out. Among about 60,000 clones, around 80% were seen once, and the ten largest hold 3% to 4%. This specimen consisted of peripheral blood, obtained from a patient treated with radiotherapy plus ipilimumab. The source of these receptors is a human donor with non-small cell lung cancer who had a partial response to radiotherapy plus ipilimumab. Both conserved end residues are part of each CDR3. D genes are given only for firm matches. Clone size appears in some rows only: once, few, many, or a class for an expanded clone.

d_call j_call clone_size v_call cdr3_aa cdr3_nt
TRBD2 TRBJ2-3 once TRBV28 CASSPYTGTSGYPSTDTQYF TGTGCCAGCAGTCCCTACACCGGGACTAGCGGGTACCCTAGCACAGATACGCAGTATTTT
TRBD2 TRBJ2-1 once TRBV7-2 CASRPRGLVVNEQFF TGTGCCAGCAGACCCCGCGGACTAGTAGTCAATGAGCAGTTCTTC
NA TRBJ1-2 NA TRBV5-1 CASRHNSGSYGYTF TGCGCCAGCAGGCACAATTCGGGGAGCTATGGCTACACCTTC
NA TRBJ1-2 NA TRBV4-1 CASSQEHSGFGYTF TGCGCCAGCAGCCAAGAACATTCGGGGTTTGGCTACACCTTC
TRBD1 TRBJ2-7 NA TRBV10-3 CAISESFTPTGGNYEQYF TGTGCCATCAGTGAGTCTTTTACCCCGACAGGGGGCAACTACGAGCAGTACTTC
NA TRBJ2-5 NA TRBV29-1 CSVGQDQETQYF TGCAGCGTTGGGCAGGATCAAGAGACCCAGTACTTC
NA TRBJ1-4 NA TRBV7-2 CASSGAGPPATNEKLFF TGTGCCAGTTCTGGGGCAGGACCTCCTGCAACTAATGAAAAACTGTTTTTT
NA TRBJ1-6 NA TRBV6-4 CASSPLMAPNSPLHF TGTGCCAGCAGTCCCCTCATGGCCCCCAATTCACCCCTCCACTTT
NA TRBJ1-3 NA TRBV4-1 CASSQDPAGGNTIYF TGCGCCAGCAGCCAAGATCCGGCAGGGGGAAACACCATATATTTT
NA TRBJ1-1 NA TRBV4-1 CASSQPGKAFF TGCGCCAGCAGCCAGCCGGGAAAGGCTTTCTTT
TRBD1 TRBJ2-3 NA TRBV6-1 CASSEANQGARYTQYF TGTGCCAGCAGTGAAGCGAACCAGGGGGCGCGTTATACGCAGTATTTT
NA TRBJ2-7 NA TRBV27 CASSPLDMPVVSYEQYF TGTGCCAGCAGTCCGCTGGACATGCCCGTTGTTTCCTACGAGCAGTACTTC
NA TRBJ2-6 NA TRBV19 CASSILTGPGANVLTF TGTGCCAGTAGTATCCTGACGGGTCCAGGGGCCAACGTCCTGACTTTC
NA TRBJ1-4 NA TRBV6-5 CASSYTVDEKLFF TGTGCCAGCAGTTATACGGTGGATGAAAAACTGTTTTTT
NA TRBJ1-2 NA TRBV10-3 CAISNGATGYGYTF TGTGCCATCAGTAACGGCGCCACAGGGTATGGCTACACCTTC
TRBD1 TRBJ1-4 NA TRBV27 CASSLRGLGTNEKLFF TGTGCCAGCAGTTTAAGGGGGCTAGGGACTAATGAAAAACTGTTTTTT
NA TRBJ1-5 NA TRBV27 CASSLLGGPSNQPQHF TGTGCCAGCAGTTTATTGGGGGGTCCCAGCAATCAGCCCCAGCATTTT
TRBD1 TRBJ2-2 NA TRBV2 CASSFDREATGELFF TGTGCCAGCAGCTTCGACAGGGAAGCGACCGGGGAGCTGTTTTTT
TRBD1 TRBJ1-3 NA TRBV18 CASSPRGGRNTIYF TGTGCCAGCTCACCACGAGGGGGCAGAAACACCATATATTTT
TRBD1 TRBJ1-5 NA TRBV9 CASSVEGQPNQPQHF TGTGCCAGCAGCGTAGAGGGACAGCCAAATCAGCCCCAGCATTTT
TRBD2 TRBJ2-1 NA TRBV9 CASSSRTSGYNEQFF TGTGCCAGCAGCTCGCGGACTAGCGGCTACAATGAGCAGTTCTTC
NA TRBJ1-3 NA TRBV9 CASSGPSTFSGNTIYF TGTGCCAGCAGCGGGCCGTCCACGTTCTCTGGAAACACCATATATTTT
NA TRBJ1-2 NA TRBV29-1 CSAGDGSGYGYTF TGCAGCGCCGGTGATGGGTCGGGCTATGGCTACACCTTC
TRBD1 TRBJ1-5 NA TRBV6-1 CASSEGRQGGQPQHF TGTGCCAGCAGTGAAGGCAGACAGGGAGGTCAGCCCCAGCATTTT
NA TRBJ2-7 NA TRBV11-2 CASSLKTDSYEQYF TGTGCCAGCAGCTTAAAAACAGACTCCTACGAGCAGTACTTC
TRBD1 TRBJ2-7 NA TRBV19 CASSIGTGSYEQYF TGTGCCAGTAGTATCGGGACAGGGTCCTACGAGCAGTACTTC
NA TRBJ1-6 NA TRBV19 CASSIQSYNSPLHF TGTGCCAGTAGTATCCAGTCTTATAATTCACCCCTCCACTTT
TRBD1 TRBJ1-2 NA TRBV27 CASSSGQGAWGYTF TGTGCCAGCAGTTCCGGACAGGGGGCCTGGGGCTACACCTTC
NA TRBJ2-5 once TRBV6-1 CASSQQGTAETQYF TGTGCCAGCTCACAACAGGGAACCGCCGAGACCCAGTACTTC
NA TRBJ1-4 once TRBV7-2 CASSPRRVRNEKLFF TGTGCCAGCAGCCCCCGCAGGGTGAGGAATGAAAAACTGTTTTTT
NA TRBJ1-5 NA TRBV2 CASSEGAIENQPQHF TGTGCCAGCAGTGAGGGGGCGATCGAAAATCAGCCCCAGCATTTT
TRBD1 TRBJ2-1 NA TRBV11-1 CASSPPGQVVSEQFF TGTGCCAGCAGCCCACCGGGACAGGTCGTCTCTGAGCAGTTCTTC
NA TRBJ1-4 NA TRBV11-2 CASSLRPAATNEKLFF TGTGCCAGCAGCTTAAGGCCCGCGGCAACTAATGAAAAACTGTTTTTT
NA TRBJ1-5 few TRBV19 CASSMAGVDQPQHF TGTGCCAGTAGTATGGCGGGGGTAGATCAGCCCCAGCATTTT
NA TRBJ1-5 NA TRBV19 CASEDGGLGNQPQHF TGTGCCAGCGAAGACGGAGGGCTTGGCAATCAGCCCCAGCATTTT
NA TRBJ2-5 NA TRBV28 CASSLTGGAETQYF TGTGCCAGCAGTTTAACGGGGGGCGCGGAGACCCAGTACTTC
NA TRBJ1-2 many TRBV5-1 CASSLVPGQTSYGYTF TGCGCCAGCAGCTTGGTTCCTGGGCAGACGAGCTATGGCTACACCTTC